This entry concerns a single TCR beta chain. This sample was included in a study of blood T cell repertoires in COVID-19. As for the study in general: Nucleic acid was either cDNA or gDNA, and it came from T cells, B-cell-depleted T cells, or PBMCs.

Authors' data handling: Reference gene primer amplification yielded estimated nucleated cell counts. The protocol was immunoSEQ multiplex PCR, while the TCRdb copy is restricted to in-frame clones and leaves out a portion. The V and J calls and clone size were taken over from that table, and D and trimming were inferred from the DNA. This sample carries about 130,000 clones, approximately 85% of them seen once, and the ten largest clones take about 5.4%. The length of the CDR3 is 14 residues. V dropped 5 bases and J dropped 5; count of bases not matched to a gene: 7. Germline V gene data show CDR1 as MNHEY and CDR2 as SVGAGI.

V is TRBV6-5 and J is TRBJ2-5, with 8 nucleotides matching TRBD1. Sample: peripheral blood. The receptor was isolated from a human donor in a cohort sampled during active COVID-19. CDR3 in DNA: TGTGCCAGCAGTCAGACAGGGGTTCGGGAGACCCAGTACTTC. This sequence encodes CASSQTGVRETQYF.